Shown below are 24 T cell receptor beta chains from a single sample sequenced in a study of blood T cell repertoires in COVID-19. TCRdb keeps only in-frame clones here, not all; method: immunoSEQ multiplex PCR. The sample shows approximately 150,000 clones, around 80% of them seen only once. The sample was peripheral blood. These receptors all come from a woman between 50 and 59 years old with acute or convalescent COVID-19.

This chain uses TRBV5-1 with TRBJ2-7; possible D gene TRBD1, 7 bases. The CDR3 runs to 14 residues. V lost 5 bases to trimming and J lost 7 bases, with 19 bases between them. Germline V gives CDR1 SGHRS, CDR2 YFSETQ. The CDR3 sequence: CASRFGQASGEQYF. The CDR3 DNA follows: TGCGCCAGCAGATTCGGACAGGCCAGCGGGGAGCAGTACTTC.

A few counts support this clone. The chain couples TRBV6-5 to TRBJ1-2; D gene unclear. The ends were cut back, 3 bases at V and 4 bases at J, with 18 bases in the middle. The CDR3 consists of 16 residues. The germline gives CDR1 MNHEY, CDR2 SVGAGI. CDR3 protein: CASSYVMGLRSYGYTF. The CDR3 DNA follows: TGTGCCAGCAGTTATGTGATGGGCCTAAGAAGCTATGGCTACACCTTC.

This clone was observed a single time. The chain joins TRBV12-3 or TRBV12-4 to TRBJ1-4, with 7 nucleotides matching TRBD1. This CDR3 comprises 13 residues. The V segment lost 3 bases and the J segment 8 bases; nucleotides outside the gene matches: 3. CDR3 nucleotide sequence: TGTGCCAGCAGTTTGTACAGGGGCGAAAAACTGTTTTTT. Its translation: CASSLYRGEKLFF.

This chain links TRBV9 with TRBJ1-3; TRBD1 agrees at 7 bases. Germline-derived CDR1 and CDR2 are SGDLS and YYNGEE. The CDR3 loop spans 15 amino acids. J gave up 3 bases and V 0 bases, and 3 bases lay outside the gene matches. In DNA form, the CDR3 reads TGTGCCAGCAGCGTAGAAGGGGGCTTTGGAAACACCATATATTTT. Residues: CASSVEGGFGNTIYF.

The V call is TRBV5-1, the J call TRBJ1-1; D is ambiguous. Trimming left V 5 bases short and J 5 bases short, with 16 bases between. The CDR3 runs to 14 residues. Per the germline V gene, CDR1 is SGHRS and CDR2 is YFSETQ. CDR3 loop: CASSSAGGGTEAFF. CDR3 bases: TGCGCCAGCAGTTCCGCAGGAGGTGGGACTGAAGCTTTCTTT.

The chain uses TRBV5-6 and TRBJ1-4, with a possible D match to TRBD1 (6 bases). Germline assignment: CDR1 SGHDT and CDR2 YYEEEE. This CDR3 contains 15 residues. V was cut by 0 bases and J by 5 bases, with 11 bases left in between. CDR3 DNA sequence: TGTGCCAGCAGCTTGGTGGACAGCAAAAATGAAAAACTGTTTTTT. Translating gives CASSLVDSKNEKLFF.

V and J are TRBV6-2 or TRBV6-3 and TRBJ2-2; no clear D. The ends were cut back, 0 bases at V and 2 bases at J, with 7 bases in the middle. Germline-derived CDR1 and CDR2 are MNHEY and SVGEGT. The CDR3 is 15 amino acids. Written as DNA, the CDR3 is TGTGCCAGCAGTTACTCGACAACAAACACCGGGGAGCTGTTTTTT. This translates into CASSYSTTNTGELFF.

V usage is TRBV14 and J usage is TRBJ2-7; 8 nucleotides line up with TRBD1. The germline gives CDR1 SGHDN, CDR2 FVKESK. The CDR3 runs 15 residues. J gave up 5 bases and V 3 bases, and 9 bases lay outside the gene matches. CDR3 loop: CASSQSDRGPHEQYF. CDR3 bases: TGTGCCAGCAGCCAGTCCGACAGGGGCCCCCACGAGCAGTACTTC.

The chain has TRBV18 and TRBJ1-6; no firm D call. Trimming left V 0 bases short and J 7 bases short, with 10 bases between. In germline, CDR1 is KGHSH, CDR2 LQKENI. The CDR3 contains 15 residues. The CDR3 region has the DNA TGTGCCAGCTCACCACCCAACTACGCCAATTCACCCCTCCACTTT. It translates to CASSPPNYANSPLHF.

The CDR3 nucleotides read TGTGCCAGTAGTCCTGGAGAGGGTAGGGAAACTGGTCAGCCCCAGCATTTT. Translating gives CASSPGEGRETGQPQHF. This rearrangement joins TRBV19 to TRBJ1-5; D uncertain. V lost 5 bases and J 6 bases, leaving 23 bases between the germline ends. Germline CDR1 reads LNHDA; CDR2 reads SQIVND (reference sequence). The CDR3 totals 17 residues. The complete variable domain, with remaining parts taken from reference TRBV19 and TRBJ1-5, reads DGGITQSPKYLFRKEGQNVTLSCEQNLNHDAMYWYRQDPGQGLRLIYYSQIVNDFQKGDIAEGYSVSREKKESFPLTVTSAQKNPTAFYLCASSPGEGRETGQPQHFGDGTRLSIL.

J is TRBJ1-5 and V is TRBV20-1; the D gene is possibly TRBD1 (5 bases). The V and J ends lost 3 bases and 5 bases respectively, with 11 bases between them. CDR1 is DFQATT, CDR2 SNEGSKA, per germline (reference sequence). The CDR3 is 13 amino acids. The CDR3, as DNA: TGCAGTGCTAGTTTGGGGGAGGATCAGCCCCAGCATTTT. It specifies CSASLGEDQPQHF.

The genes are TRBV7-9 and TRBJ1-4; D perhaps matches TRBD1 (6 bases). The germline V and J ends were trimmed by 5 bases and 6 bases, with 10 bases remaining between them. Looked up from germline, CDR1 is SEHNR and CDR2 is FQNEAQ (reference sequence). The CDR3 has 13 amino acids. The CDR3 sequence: CASSSQGYEKLFF. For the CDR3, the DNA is TGTGCCAGCAGCAGCCAGGGGTATGAAAAACTGTTTTTT. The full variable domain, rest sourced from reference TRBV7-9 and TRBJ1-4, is DTGVSQNPRHKITKRGQNVTFRCDPISEHNRLYWYRQTLGQGPEFLTYFQNEAQLEKSRLLSDRFSAERPKGSFSTLEIQRTEQGDSAMYLCASSSQGYEKLFFGSGTQLSVL.

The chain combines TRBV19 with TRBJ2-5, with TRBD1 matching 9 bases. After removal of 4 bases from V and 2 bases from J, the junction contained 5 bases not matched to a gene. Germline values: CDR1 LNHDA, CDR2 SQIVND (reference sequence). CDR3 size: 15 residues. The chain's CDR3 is CASSRGTGRQETQYF. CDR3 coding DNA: TGTGCCAGTAGTAGAGGGACAGGGAGGCAAGAGACCCAGTACTTC.

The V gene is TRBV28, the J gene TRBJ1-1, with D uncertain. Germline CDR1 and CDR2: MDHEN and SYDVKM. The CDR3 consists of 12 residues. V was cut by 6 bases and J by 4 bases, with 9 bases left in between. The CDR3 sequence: CASSASVTEAFF. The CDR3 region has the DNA TGTGCCAGCAGCGCGTCCGTCACTGAAGCTTTCTTT.

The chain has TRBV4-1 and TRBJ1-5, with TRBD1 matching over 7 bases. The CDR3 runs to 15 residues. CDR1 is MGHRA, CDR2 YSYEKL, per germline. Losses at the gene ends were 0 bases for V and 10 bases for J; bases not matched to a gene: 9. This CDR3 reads CASSQDRDRVIPQHF. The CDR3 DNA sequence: TGCGCCAGCAGCCAAGATAGAGACAGGGTTATTCCCCAGCATTTT.

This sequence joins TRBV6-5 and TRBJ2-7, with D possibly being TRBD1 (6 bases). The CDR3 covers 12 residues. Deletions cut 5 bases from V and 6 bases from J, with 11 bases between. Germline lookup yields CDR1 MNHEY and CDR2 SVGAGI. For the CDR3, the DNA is TGTGCCAGCAGTCCAACAGGGCGCGAGCAGTACTTC. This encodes CASSPTGREQYF.

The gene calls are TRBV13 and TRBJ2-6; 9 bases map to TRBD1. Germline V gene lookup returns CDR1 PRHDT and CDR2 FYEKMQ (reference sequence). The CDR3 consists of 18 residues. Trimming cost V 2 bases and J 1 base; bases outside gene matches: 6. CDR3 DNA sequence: TGTGCCAGCAGCTTACCCCCGACAGGGGGGTCTGGGGCCAACGTCCTGACTTTC. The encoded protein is CASSLPPTGGSGANVLTF. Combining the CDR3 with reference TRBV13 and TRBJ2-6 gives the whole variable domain AAGVIQSPRHLIKEKRETATLKCYPIPRHDTVYWYQQGPGQDPQFLISFYEKMQSDKGSIPDRFSAQQFSDYHSELNMSSLELGDSALYFCASSLPPTGGSGANVLTFGAGSRLTVL.

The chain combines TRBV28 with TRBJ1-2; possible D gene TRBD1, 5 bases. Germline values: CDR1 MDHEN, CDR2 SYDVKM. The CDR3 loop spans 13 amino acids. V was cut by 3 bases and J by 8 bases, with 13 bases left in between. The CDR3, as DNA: TGTGCCAGCAGTTTCGGGGGGGTGCTCGGCTACACCTTC. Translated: CASSFGGVLGYTF.

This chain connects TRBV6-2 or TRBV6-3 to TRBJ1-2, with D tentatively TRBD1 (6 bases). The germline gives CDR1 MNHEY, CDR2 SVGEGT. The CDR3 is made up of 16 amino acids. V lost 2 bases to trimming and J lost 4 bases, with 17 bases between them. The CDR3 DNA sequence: TGTGCCAGCAGTTACCCTGGAGGGGGGGAACGCTATGGCTACACCTTC. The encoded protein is CASSYPGGGERYGYTF.

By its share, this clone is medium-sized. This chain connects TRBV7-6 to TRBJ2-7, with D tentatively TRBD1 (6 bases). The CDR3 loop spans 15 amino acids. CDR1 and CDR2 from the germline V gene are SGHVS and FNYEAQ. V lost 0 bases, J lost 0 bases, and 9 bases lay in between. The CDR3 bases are TGTGCCAGCAGCTTAGCGTCGGACAGCTCCTACGAGCAGTACTTC. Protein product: CASSLASDSSYEQYF.

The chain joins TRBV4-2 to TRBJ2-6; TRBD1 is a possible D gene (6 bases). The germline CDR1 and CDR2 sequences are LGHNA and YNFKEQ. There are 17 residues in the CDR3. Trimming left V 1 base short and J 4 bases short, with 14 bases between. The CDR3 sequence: CASSQGPLGAGANVLTF. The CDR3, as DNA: TGTGCCAGCAGCCAAGGCCCACTGGGGGCCGGGGCCAACGTCCTGACTTTC.

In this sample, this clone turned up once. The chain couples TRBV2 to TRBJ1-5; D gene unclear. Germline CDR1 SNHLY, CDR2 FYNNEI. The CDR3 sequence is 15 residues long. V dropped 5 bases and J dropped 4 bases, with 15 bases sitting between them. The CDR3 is CASSPPAGGNQPQHF. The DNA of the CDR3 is TGTGCCAGCAGTCCTCCGGCGGGAGGGAATCAGCCCCAGCATTTT. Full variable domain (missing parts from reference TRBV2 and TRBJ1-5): EPEVTQTPSHQVTQMGQEVILRCVPISNHLYFYWYRQILGQKVEFLVSFYNNEISEKSEIFDDQFSVERPDGSNFTLKIRSTKLEDSAMYFCASSPPAGGNQPQHFGDGTRLSIL.

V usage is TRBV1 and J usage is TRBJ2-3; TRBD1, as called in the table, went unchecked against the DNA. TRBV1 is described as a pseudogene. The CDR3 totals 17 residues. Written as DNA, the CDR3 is TGCACCAGCAGCCAAACGAAACCGGGACAGAGACCAGATACGCAGTATTTT. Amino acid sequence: CTSSQTKPGQRPDTQYF.

CDR3: CASSLSGTENTEAFF. Here the CDR3 DNA reads TGTGCCAGCAGCTTAAGCGGTACCGAGAACACTGAAGCTTTCTTT. J is TRBJ1-1 and V is TRBV7-9, with unresolved D. This CDR3 has 15 amino acids. Germline CDR1 reads SEHNR; CDR2 reads FQNEAQ (reference sequence). V was clipped by 2 bases and J by 1 base, with 11 bases between them.